Sequencing of this TCR beta chain was carried out in a study of siplizumab effects on memory and regulatory T cells. V was cut by 5 bases and J by 3 bases, with 13 bases left in between. This CDR3 comprises 14 residues. Germline CDR1 reads SEHNR; CDR2 reads FQNEAQ (reference sequence). Study-level findings and limits: Under siplizumab, alloreactive sequences traced to unstimulated CD4+ memory cells were significantly reduced. Just a small share of alloreactive clones was traced back to unstimulated subsets.

Comment on this clone: Its cognate antigen is unknown.

The method was immunoSEQ multiplex PCR; TCRdb's version includes in-frame clones alone and lacks a portion of them. This sample has approximately 120,000 clones, with 90% to 95% found just once. The material sequenced was Tregs sorted from blood. The chain is built from TRBV7-9 and TRBJ1-1, with D perhaps TRBD1 (6 bases). The TCR comes from a human donor in good health. The DNA for the CDR3 is TGTGCCAGCAGCAATCAGGGGAGGTACACTGAAGCTTTCTTT. This encodes CASSNQGRYTEAFF.